The rows below give T cell receptor beta chains drawn from one sample of a study of T cell responses to AZD1222 COVID-19 vaccine. This table comes from immunoSEQ multiplex PCR, and its TCRdb copy is limited to in-frame clones, with some not included. The sample has under 130,000 clones, 70% to 90% seen once. The sample in question was peripheral blood, obtained 28 days after the second AZD1222 dose. Receptors were obtained from an adult who received the AZD1222 COVID-19 vaccine. The conserved cysteine and the conserved F or W are not part of the CDR3 here.

j_call	v_call	cdr3_aa
TRBJ2-7	TRBV28	ASSLGTGPYEQY
TRBJ1-1	TRBV28	ASSSMGPGGVTEAF
TRBJ2-5	TRBV9	ASSVAASGDQETQY
TRBJ2-1	TRBV6-5	ASNPSRRVGNEQF
TRBJ2-2	TRBV7-9	ASSPNSMDGELF
TRBJ1-4	TRBV15	ATSRLTKEGEKLF
TRBJ1-1	TRBV4-2	ASSQPGRQNTEAF
TRBJ2-7	TRBV4-1	ASSQGPSLTYEQY
TRBJ1-2	TRBV19	ASSRTDYGYT
TRBJ2-7	TRBV6-5	ASSPLSYEQY
TRBJ1-2	TRBV27	ASSLAGTGNYGYT
TRBJ2-3	TRBV6-2/TRBV6-3	ASSYEDTQY
TRBJ1-1	TRBV30	AWRAGGRYTEAF
TRBJ2-3	TRBV30	AWSETGASTDTQY
TRBJ1-5	TRBV6-1	ASSAPSGGGPSNQPQH
TRBJ2-1	TRBV7-2	ASSLFSGQPYNEQF
TRBJ1-5	TRBV28	ASSLGQSGSNQPQH
TRBJ2-7	TRBV9	ASSGSWGTGGDEQY
TRBJ2-1	TRBV5-4	ASSKGPRHNEQF
TRBJ1-5	TRBV2	ASSEDWDRKRNQPQH
TRBJ2-1	TRBV19	ASSMGNSYNEQF
TRBJ1-3	TRBV11-1	ASRRRESGNTIY
TRBJ1-2	TRBV19	ASSPGPYGYT
TRBJ1-5	TRBV30	AWSISGNQPQH
TRBJ2-2	TRBV5-1	ASSRTSGRAIHGELF
TRBJ2-1	TRBV10-3	AISDSPGGNEQF
TRBJ1-2	TRBV23-1	ASSQSKRQFYT
TRBJ2-1	TRBV4-1	ASSQEVNNYNEQF
TRBJ1-2	TRBV27	ASSLRGDRGYGYT
TRBJ1-5	TRBV5-6	ASSLGPGAQPQH
TRBJ2-3	TRBV6-5	ASSSPLAGFTDTQY
TRBJ1-6	TRBV9	ASSGGTVVAPLH
TRBJ2-7	TRBV6-6	ASSYLPVSYEQY
TRBJ2-5	TRBV6-5	ASNGDRGRKTQY
TRBJ1-6	TRBV19	ASSIYRGANSPLH
TRBJ2-2	TRBV7-2	ASSFLITGELF
TRBJ2-1	TRBV5-4	ASSTGHSSYNEQF
TRBJ1-2	TRBV27	ASSAGNGGEDYGYT
TRBJ1-1	TRBV18	ASSPYTGDLTEAF
TRBJ1-6	TRBV14	ASSQEVGRSPLH
TRBJ2-1	TRBV10-3	AITPGLAGAQPYNEQF
TRBJ2-7	TRBV4-1	ASSQVGGRLSYEQY
TRBJ2-1	TRBV4-2	ASSQGQGASNEQF
TRBJ2-1	TRBV7-2	ASSLGRSGSSYNEQF
TRBJ2-7	TRBV24-1	ATSREVGRQY
TRBJ1-1	TRBV4-1	ASSYAGTSEAF
TRBJ2-7	TRBV9	ASSSGTRGHEQY
TRBJ1-6	TRBV29-1	SVLTGDNSPLH